This record looks at one T cell receptor (beta chain) sequence and its context. What it binds is unknown. The data belong to a study of T cell responses to AZD1222 COVID-19 vaccine. Study findings and constraints: Per reports, nearly half of all spike-specific TCRs target regions that are unmutated in variants.

Data came from immunoSEQ multiplex PCR; TCRdb stores just in-frame clones and leaves some out. Among 40,000 to 60,000 clones listed, about 90% were seen once. There are 13 residues in the CDR3. Trimming pared 7 bases from V and 5 bases from J, leaving 12 bases between. The specimen comprised peripheral blood, sampled 28 days after the second AZD1222 dose. The chain recombines TRBV12-3 or TRBV12-4 with TRBJ2-1, with D possibly being TRBD2 (5 bases). The receptor comes from an adult who received the AZD1222 COVID-19 vaccine. The CDR3 is CASIPRRDNEQFF. The CDR3 nucleotides are TGTGCCAGCATTCCCCGGCGGGACAATGAGCAGTTCTTC.